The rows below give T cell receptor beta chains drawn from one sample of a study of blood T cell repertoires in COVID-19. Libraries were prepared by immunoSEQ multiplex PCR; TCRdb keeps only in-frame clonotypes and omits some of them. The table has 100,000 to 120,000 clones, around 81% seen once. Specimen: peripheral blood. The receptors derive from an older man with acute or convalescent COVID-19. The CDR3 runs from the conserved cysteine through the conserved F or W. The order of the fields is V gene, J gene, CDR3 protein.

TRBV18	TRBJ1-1	CASSPNQNTEAFF
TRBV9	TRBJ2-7	CASSVGLAGYEQYF
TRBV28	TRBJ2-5	CASSNRGGQETQYF
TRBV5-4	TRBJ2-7	CASSLAGGRTYEQYF
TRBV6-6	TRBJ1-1	CASNYGGRGTEAFF
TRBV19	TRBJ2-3	CASSLRTGIDTQYF
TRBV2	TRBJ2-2	CASSPTPGAGGWAGELFF
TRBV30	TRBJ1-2	CAWSVGGQVPLGYGYTF
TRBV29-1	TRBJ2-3	CSVATGTGKDTQYF
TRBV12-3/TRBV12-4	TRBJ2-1	CASSSDSNEQFF
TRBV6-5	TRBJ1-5	CASMTRPYSNQPQHF
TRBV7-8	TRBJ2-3	CASHSSTVPSTDTQYF
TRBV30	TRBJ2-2	CAWRTGSVTGELFF
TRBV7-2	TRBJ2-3	CASSLRWASTDTQYF
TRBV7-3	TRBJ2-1	CASSLGGGEYNEQFF
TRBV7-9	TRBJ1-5	CASSFAGSQPQHF
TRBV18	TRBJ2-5	CASPEGGSEETQYF
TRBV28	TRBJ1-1	CASSSTGQGASRAFF
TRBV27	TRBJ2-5	CASSPTYQETQYF
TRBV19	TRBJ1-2	CASSKISRDGGYTF
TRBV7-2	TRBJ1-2	CASSLVAQGYGYTF
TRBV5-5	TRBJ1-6	CASSRPGTGAISLHF
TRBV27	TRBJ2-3	CASSLGRGSTDTQYF
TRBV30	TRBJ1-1	CAWTGVATEAFF
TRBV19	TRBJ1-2	CASSIDHVRSYGYTF
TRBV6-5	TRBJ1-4	CASRRQGAGEKLFF
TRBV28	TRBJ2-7	CASSNRDRAYEQYF
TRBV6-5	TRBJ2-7	CASSIQGGTYEQYF
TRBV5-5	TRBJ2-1	CASREQGHEQFF
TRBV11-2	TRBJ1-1	CASSLERGPNTEAFF
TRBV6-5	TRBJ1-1	CASRRDSMNTEAFF
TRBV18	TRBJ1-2	CASSLDREKGYTF
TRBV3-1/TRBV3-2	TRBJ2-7	CASSQNTGAAYEQYF
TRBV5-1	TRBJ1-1	CASSLGAGTEAFF
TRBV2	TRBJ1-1	CASRDDSWGNTEAFF
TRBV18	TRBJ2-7	CASSPLGAGSSSYEQYF
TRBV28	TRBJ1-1	CASSPIAESEAFF
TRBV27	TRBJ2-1	CASSSLRSNEQFF
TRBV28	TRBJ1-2	CASSAIGGANGYTF
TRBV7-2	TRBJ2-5	CASSIRLERDQYF
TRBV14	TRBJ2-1	CASSQAFPIPYNEQFF
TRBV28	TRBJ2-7	CASSAGQGPYEQYF
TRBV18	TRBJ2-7	CASSPGVAYEQYF
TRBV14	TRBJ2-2	CASSQVNLLQAIVTGELFF
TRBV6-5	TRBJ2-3	CASSYSTSGRGRSQYF